These 28 T cell receptor beta chains came from one sample sequenced in a study of cytomegalovirus exposure and HLA in healthy donors. 60 Vbeta and 13 Jbeta primers were used in PCR. Method: immunoSEQ multiplex PCR; TCRdb's copy keeps in-frame clones and lacks some. The sample has 150,000 to 200,000 clones; 55% to 65% are singletons. Material for sequencing was PBMCs. These receptor sequences come from a man aged 40-49 years in good health and CMV-seronegative.

The rearrangement joins TRBV5-1 to TRBJ2-5; tentatively, D is TRBD2 (5 bases). The DNA matches TRBJ2-7 better at its end, which makes the J call doubtful. Germline CDR1 reads SGHRS; CDR2 reads YFSETQ. The CDR3 has 15 amino acids. CDR3 nucleotide sequence: TGCGCCAGCAGCTTGTCTTCGTCGGGGTCCTACGAGCAGTACTTC. Translating it yields CASSLSSSGSYEQYF.

V is TRBV6-1 and J is TRBJ2-5; 10 bases match TRBD2. The V segment lost 3 bases and the J segment 1 base; nucleotides outside the gene matches: 8. The CDR3 spans 17 residues. CDR1 is MNHNS and CDR2 is SASEGT in the germline V gene. The CDR3 DNA reads TGTGCCAGCAGTGAGACCAGCGGGGGGGCAATCCAAGAGACCCAGTACTTC. Protein sequence: CASSETSGGAIQETQYF.

This clone was seen only once. The rearrangement links TRBV30 to TRBJ2-7; TRBD1 matches 8 bases. J gave up 5 bases and V 0 bases, and 6 bases lay outside the gene matches. The CDR3 covers 14 residues. Germline CDR1 is GTSNPN and CDR2 is SVGIG (reference sequence). The CDR3 bases are TGTGCCTGGAGTGTTGGACAGGGAGGTAACGAGCAGTACTTC. It translates to CAWSVGQGGNEQYF.

J is TRBJ2-7 and V is TRBV29-1, with D unclear. This CDR3 has 13 amino acids. With 4 bases removed from V and 5 bases from J, the gap between germline ends came to 15 bases. Germline loops: CDR1 SQVTM, CDR2 ANQGSEA. The CDR3 loop is CSVAGRILDEQYF. The CDR3 coding sequence is TGCAGCGTTGCAGGCAGGATCTTGGACGAGCAGTACTTC.

This clone has a single count. The V call is TRBV2, the J call TRBJ2-7; D is perhaps TRBD1 (5 bases). V lost 1 base and J 2 bases, leaving 12 bases between the germline ends. Per germline, CDR1 SNHLY and CDR2 FYNNEI. CDR3 size: 15 residues. CDR3 region: CASSEGNRRTYEQYF. As DNA, the CDR3 is TGTGCCAGCAGTGAAGGGAACAGGCGGACCTACGAGCAGTACTTC.

V gene TRBV29-1 combines with J gene TRBJ2-5, with a tentative D call TRBD2 (6 bases). The J call may be faulty, since TRBJ2-7 better matches the DNA end. Germline V gene lookup returns CDR1 SQVTM and CDR2 ANQGSEA. There are 12 residues in the CDR3. The CDR3 loop is CSVSGPSYEQYF. The CDR3 region has the DNA TGCAGCGTTAGCGGGCCTTCCTACGAGCAGTACTTC.

The chain is built from TRBV30 and TRBJ1-5; TRBD1 matches 9 bases. The CDR3 spans 14 residues. Germline V lookup: CDR1 GTSNPN, CDR2 SVGIG (reference sequence). V shed 1 base, J shed 5 bases, and the junction held 3 bases outside the gene matches. CDR3 coding DNA: TGTGCCTGGAGTGGGGGACAGGGAGATCAGCCCCAGCATTTT. This codes for CAWSGGQGDQPQHF.

This clone appeared a single time. The chain has TRBV7-9 and TRBJ2-3; no clear D gene. The CDR3 spans 14 residues. Germline V gives CDR1 SEHNR, CDR2 FQNEAQ (reference sequence). V lost 1 base, J lost 2 bases, and 7 bases lay in between. CDR3 loop: CASSLGATTDTQYF. CDR3 DNA sequence: TGTGCCAGCAGCTTAGGGGCGACCACAGATACGCAGTATTTT.

The V and J genes are TRBV5-1 and TRBJ2-4; possibly TRBD1 for D (6 bases). Germline V gene lookup returns CDR1 SGHRS and CDR2 YFSETQ. V dropped 1 base and J dropped 8 bases, with 16 bases sitting between them. The CDR3 consists of 15 residues. CDR3 region: CASSLNGLEGDIQYF. The CDR3 coding sequence is TGCGCCAGCAGCTTGAATGGCCTAGAGGGGGACATTCAGTACTTC.

Of note for this clone: Its ends do not fully match the called genes, so a read error is possible. The V gene is TRBV7-9, the J gene TRBJ1-1; D is ambiguous. This CDR3 region has 14 residues. Germline V lookup: CDR1 SEHNR, CDR2 FQNEAQ (reference sequence). CDR3 nucleotides: TGTTCCAGCAGCTTAGGCACAGCGAACACTGAAGCTTTCTTT. Its protein product is CSSSLGTANTEAFF.

The V gene is TRBV10-3, the J gene TRBJ2-3, with TRBD1 matching over 7 bases. Germline CDR1 and CDR2: ENHRY and SYGVKD. J was trimmed by 0 bases and V by 7 bases; bases with no gene match: 4. This CDR3 is built from 14 residues. The CDR3 reads CAINKGQSTDTQYF. CDR3 in DNA: TGTGCCATCAATAAGGGACAGAGCACAGATACGCAGTATTTT.

The chain joins TRBV7-6 to TRBJ2-5; no definite D call. Looked up from germline, CDR1 is SGHVS and CDR2 is FNYEAQ. The V and J ends lost 6 bases and 4 bases respectively, with 18 bases between them. The CDR3 extends over 15 amino acids. The DNA of the CDR3 is TGTGCCAGCAGTACTAATTTAGTGGGTCGAGAGACCCAGTACTTC. Protein: CASSTNLVGRETQYF. The entire variable domain, with the rest obtained from reference TRBV7-6 and TRBJ2-5, is as follows: GAGVSQSPRYKVTKRGQDVALRCDPISGHVSLYWYRQALGQGPEFLTYFNYEAQQDKSGLPNDRFSAERPEGSISTLTIQRTEQRDSAMYRCASSTNLVGRETQYFGPGTRLLVL.

The chain has TRBV7-2 and TRBJ2-1; the match to TRBD1 covers 7 bases. This CDR3 region has 13 residues. V was clipped by 2 bases and J by 9 bases; unmatched bases: 4. The germline V gene encodes CDR1 SGHTA and CDR2 FQGNSA. The CDR3 loop reads CASSLQGVGEQFF. The CDR3 DNA reads as TGTGCCAGCAGCTTACAGGGGGTAGGTGAGCAGTTCTTC.

J is TRBJ2-1 and V is TRBV29-1, with 7 bases identical to TRBD2. V was clipped by 0 bases and J by 7 bases; unmatched bases: 9. The CDR3 is 15 residues long. Germline V CDR1 and CDR2: SQVTM, ANQGSEA. The CDR3 nucleotides are TGCAGCGTTGAAGAACTAAGCGGGGCGGGTAATGAGCAGTTCTTC. Its translation: CSVEELSGAGNEQFF.

In its sample, this clone was seen once. The chain links TRBV5-4 to TRBJ2-7; 9 bases align to TRBD1. The germline V gene encodes CDR1 SGHNT and CDR2 YYREEE (reference sequence). CDR3 length: 15 amino acids. The V segment lost 1 base and the J segment 6 bases; nucleotides outside the gene matches: 8. CDR3 residues: CASSLSVRTGAEQYF. CDR3 coding DNA: TGTGCCAGCAGCTTGTCCGTAAGGACAGGGGCCGAGCAGTACTTC.

DNA for the CDR3: TGTGCCAGCAGCCTAAACCAGGGGTCCGGGGAGCTGTTTTTT. Protein product: CASSLNQGSGELFF. The chain couples TRBV7-9 to TRBJ2-2; D might be TRBD1 (6 bases). With 5 bases removed from V and 6 bases from J, the gap between germline ends came to 13 bases. This CDR3 has 14 residues. The germline CDR1 and CDR2 sequences are SEHNR and FQNEAQ (reference sequence).

This clone was seen a handful of times. The rearrangement joins TRBV27 to TRBJ2-4; D gene uncertain. CDR1 and CDR2 (germline): MNHEY, SMNVEV (reference sequence). The CDR3 spans 14 residues. Trimming removed 5 bases at V and 4 bases at J, with 12 bases between. CDR3 residues: CASSPATLKNIQYF. The CDR3 bases are TGTGCCAGCAGTCCCGCTACCCTGAAAAACATTCAGTACTTC.

CDR3 sequence reads: CASSQADRSYGYTF. The CDR3 nucleotides are TGTGCCAGCAGCCAAGCGGACAGATCGTATGGCTACACCTTC. The rearrangement uses TRBV4-2 and TRBJ1-2; weak D call: TRBD1 (6 bases). The CDR3 covers 14 residues. V dropped 1 base and J dropped 5 bases, with 11 bases sitting between them. CDR1 LGHNA and CDR2 YNFKEQ come from the germline V gene.

CDR3 nucleotides: TGTGCCTGGAGTGTAGAAGGGGGTGAAGCTTTCTTT. It encodes CAWSVEGGEAFF. The chain is built from TRBV30 and TRBJ1-1; D is perhaps TRBD1 (6 bases). There are 12 residues in the CDR3. Germline loops: CDR1 GTSNPN, CDR2 SVGIG (reference sequence). The germline V and J ends were trimmed by 0 bases and 7 bases, with 9 bases remaining between them.

V is TRBV5-1 and J is TRBJ2-3; TRBD1 matches at 9 bases. CDR1 SGHRS and CDR2 YFSETQ come from the germline V gene. CDR3 length: 16 residues. After removal of 3 bases from V and 4 bases from J, the junction contained 9 bases not matched to a gene. CDR3 sequence (DNA): TGCGCCAGCAGCTCGGTCCGGGACAGGGTCTCAGATACGCAGTATTTT. Translating it yields CASSSVRDRVSDTQYF.

This clone was seen a few times. The chain employs TRBV10-3 and TRBJ2-7; TRBD1 aligns across 12 bases. Germline trimming cut 10 bases from V and 4 bases from J; bases unmatched to any gene: 5. This CDR3 has 13 residues. Per germline, CDR1 ENHRY and CDR2 SYGVKD. The CDR3 loop reads CATQGQGAYEQYF. The CDR3 DNA is TGTGCCACCCAGGGACAGGGGGCATACGAGCAGTACTTC.

The chain carries TRBV6-1 and TRBJ2-3; D might be TRBD1 (5 bases). The ends were cut back, 4 bases at V and 1 base at J, with 9 bases in the middle. Germline assignment: CDR1 MNHNS and CDR2 SASEGT. The CDR3 length is 14 residues. The CDR3, as DNA: TGTGCCAGCAGTGGGGGCTGGGGCACAGATACGCAGTATTTT. This gives the protein CASSGGWGTDTQYF.

This clone came up a few times. The chain employs TRBV6-1 and TRBJ2-7; 8 bases fit TRBD2. CDR1 MNHNS and CDR2 SASEGT come from the germline V gene. This CDR3 has 16 amino acids. Losses at the gene ends were 4 bases for V and 5 bases for J; bases not matched to a gene: 13. CDR3 protein: CASSGGGGGRNNEQYF. CDR3 coding DNA: TGTGCCAGCAGTGGGGGTGGGGGCGGGAGGAACAACGAGCAGTACTTC.

V and J are TRBV19 and TRBJ2-1; D may be TRBD1 (5 bases). CDR1 and CDR2 from the germline V gene are LNHDA and SQIVND (reference sequence). Deletions cut 7 bases from V and 0 bases from J, with 13 bases between. The CDR3 has 15 residues. The CDR3 protein is CASTTDSSSYNEQFF. The CDR3, as DNA: TGTGCCAGTACCACCGACAGCAGCTCCTACAATGAGCAGTTCTTC.

The V and J genes are TRBV27 and TRBJ1-5; a possible D gene is TRBD1 (5 bases). Trimming cost V 4 bases and J 1 base, with 5 bases left between them. The CDR3 covers 13 residues. From germline, CDR1 is MNHEY and CDR2 SMNVEV (reference sequence). CDR3 bases: TGTGCCAGCAGTTACAGGAGCAATCAGCCCCAGCATTTT. This sequence encodes CASSYRSNQPQHF.

The rearrangement joins TRBV11-2 to TRBJ1-1; weak D call: TRBD1 (6 bases). The V gene's germline CDR1 is SGHAT and CDR2 FQNNGV. V gave up 1 base and J gave up 7 bases, with 16 bases separating them. This CDR3 has 15 residues. In DNA, the CDR3 is TGTGCCAGCAGCTTAGCCGGTGGGGGGGCGGGTGAAGCTTTCTTT. Protein: CASSLAGGGAGEAFF.

This clone showed up just a few times. The rearrangement links TRBV7-6 to TRBJ2-5; TRBD2 matches 15 bases. The J call may not be correct, given that the DNA end is closer to TRBJ2-7. CDR1 and CDR2 from the germline V gene are SGHVS and FNYEAQ. The CDR3 has 15 amino acids. CDR3 loop: CASSRTSGGAYEQYF. Here the CDR3 DNA reads TGTGCCAGCAGCCGGACTAGCGGGGGGGCCTACGAGCAGTACTTC.

Only one count was recorded for this clone. The J gene is TRBJ1-3, the V gene TRBV9, with a possible D match to TRBD1 (6 bases). This CDR3 region has 14 residues. The V gene's germline CDR1 is SGDLS and CDR2 YYNGEE. V was cut by 3 bases and J by 4 bases, with 11 bases left in between. This CDR3 is CASSGGPRGNTIYF. In DNA form, the CDR3 reads TGTGCCAGCAGCGGGGGGCCCCGCGGAAACACCATATATTTT.